Following are 32 T cell receptor beta chains from one sample sequenced in a study of blood T cell repertoires in COVID-19. Sequencing was performed with immunoSEQ multiplex PCR; in TCRdb, only in-frame clones are kept and a portion is missing. The sample carries some 180,000 clones, about 85% recorded once. Sequencing input: PBMCs or T cells enriched from blood (not recorded which). These receptors were collected from a middle-aged woman in a cohort exposed to, infected with or recovered from COVID-19 (not recorded which).

The CDR3 spells CASSQDRAPYNEQFF. In DNA form, the CDR3 reads TGTGCCAGCAGCCAAGACAGGGCGCCCTACAATGAGCAGTTCTTC. The J gene is TRBJ2-1, the V gene TRBV7-9, with 7 bases aligning to TRBD1. Germline trimming cut 5 bases from V and 2 bases from J; bases unmatched to any gene: 6. Germline CDR1 and CDR2: SEHNR and FQNEAQ (reference sequence). The CDR3 totals 15 residues.

This clone was seen only once. V gene TRBV28 combines with J gene TRBJ1-5; D gene ambiguous. The CDR3 has 17 amino acids. Trimming stripped 11 bases from V and 0 bases from J, with 23 bases between. Germline loops: CDR1 MDHEN, CDR2 SYDVKM. The chain's CDR3 is CAPSLGSCRFSNQPQHF. Here the CDR3 DNA reads TGTGCCCCCTCGCTTGGGAGCTGTCGTTTTAGCAATCAGCCCCAGCATTTT.

V gene TRBV9 combines with J gene TRBJ2-7; 10 nucleotides align to TRBD1. The length of the CDR3 is 15 residues. CDR1 is SGDLS, CDR2 YYNGEE, per germline. Unmatched junction bases numbered 8, after V lost 4 bases and J lost 4 bases. The DNA for the CDR3 is TGTGCCAGCAGCTTATACGGACAGGGGGAATACGAGCAGTACTTC. It specifies CASSLYGQGEYEQYF.

The chain is built from TRBV30 and TRBJ2-1, with 7 bases lining up with TRBD2. The CDR3 is 15 amino acids. Germline CDR1 GTSNPN, CDR2 SVGIG (reference sequence). V gave up 5 bases and J gave up 4 bases; unmatched junction bases: 11. The CDR3 DNA reads as TGTGCCTGGGGGACCGGGACTACCCTTTACAATGAGCAGTTCTTC. It encodes CAWGTGTTLYNEQFF. Looking up the rest from reference TRBV30 and TRBJ2-1 gives the full variable domain: SQTIHQWPATLVQPVGSPLSLECTVEGTSNPNLYWYRQAAGRGLQLLFYSVGIGQISSEVPQNLSASRPQDRQFILSSKKLLLSDSGFYLCAWGTGTTLYNEQFFGPGTRLTVL.

At least ten counts were recorded for this clone. J is TRBJ1-1 and V is TRBV29-1; D uncertain. CDR1 and CDR2 (germline): SQVTM, ANQGSEA. Deletions cut 1 base from V and 4 bases from J, with 13 bases between. The CDR3 has 14 residues. The DNA of the CDR3 is TGCAGCGTTGAAGTAGGCCTGCGGGGCACTGAAGCTTTCTTT. Amino acid sequence: CSVEVGLRGTEAFF.

As to this clone: The same CDR3 is also encoded by other DNA sequences in this sample. V gene TRBV7-9 combines with J gene TRBJ2-7; TRBD1 matches 9 bases. This CDR3 is built from 15 residues. In germline, CDR1 is SEHNR, CDR2 FQNEAQ (reference sequence). Trimming cost V 4 bases and J 2 bases; bases outside gene matches: 6. The CDR3 nucleotides read TGTGCCAGCAGCTCAACCGGGACAGGGACCTACGAGCAGTACTTC. It codes for CASSSTGTGTYEQYF. Full variable domain (outside the CDR3, taken from reference TRBV7-9 and TRBJ2-7): DTGVSQNPRHKITKRGQNVTFRCDPISEHNRLYWYRQTLGQGPEFLTYFQNEAQLEKSRLLSDRFSAERPKGSFSTLEIQRTEQGDSAMYLCASSSTGTGTYEQYFGPGTRLTVT.

The genes are TRBV28 and TRBJ1-6, with 9 bases fitting TRBD1. Germline V gives CDR1 MDHEN, CDR2 SYDVKM. The CDR3 consists of 15 residues. J lost 7 bases, V lost 7 bases, and 8 bases had no gene match. The CDR3 spells CASTTTDRGNSPLHF. The CDR3 DNA sequence: TGTGCCAGCACAACCACGGACAGGGGCAATTCACCCCTCCACTTT. Combining the CDR3 with reference TRBV28 and TRBJ1-6 gives the whole variable domain DVKVTQSSRYLVKRTGEKVFLECVQDMDHENMFWYRQDPGLGLRLIYFSYDVKMKEKGDIPEGYSVSREKKERFSLILESASTNQTSMYLCASTTTDRGNSPLHFGNGTRLTVT.

The V and J genes are TRBV5-1 and TRBJ1-1; TRBD1 is a possible D gene (5 bases). The CDR3 sequence is 16 residues long. The germline CDR1 and CDR2 sequences are SGHRS and YFSETQ. V was trimmed by 3 bases and J by 0 bases, leaving 15 bases between them. The CDR3 reads CASSSFTGRMNTEAFF. The CDR3 region has the DNA TGCGCCAGCAGCTCTTTTACAGGAAGAATGAACACTGAAGCTTTCTTT.

The V call is TRBV24-1, the J call TRBJ2-7; TRBD2 matches at 7 bases. The trim removed 4 bases at V and 1 base at J, leaving 3 bases unmatched. This CDR3 has 14 residues. Germline assignment: CDR1 KGHDR and CDR2 SFDVKD. The CDR3 reads CATSDPGLSYEQYF. CDR3 in DNA: TGTGCCACCAGTGACCCGGGACTATCCTACGAGCAGTACTTC.

The chain is built from TRBV7-6 and TRBJ2-7, with 9 bases identical to TRBD1. With V trimmed by 3 bases and J by 3 bases, 9 bases remained unmatched. This CDR3 spans 16 amino acids. The germline CDR1 and CDR2 sequences are SGHVS and FNYEAQ. The CDR3 DNA is TGTGCCAGCAGCTTCGACCTGACAGGGGGGGACTACGAGCAGTACTTC. The encoded protein is CASSFDLTGGDYEQYF.

V and J are TRBV19 and TRBJ1-1; 8 nucleotides agree with TRBD1. CDR1 and CDR2 (germline): LNHDA, SQIVND (reference sequence). The ends lost 8 bases at V and 7 bases at J; junction bases unmatched: 12. The length of the CDR3 is 14 residues. CDR3 sequence (DNA): TGTGCCAGTTCCCCTGGCCAGGGGGCGGGTGAAGCTTTCTTT. Translated: CASSPGQGAGEAFF.

This clone was detected once. The chain couples TRBV19 to TRBJ2-5; 7 nucleotides match TRBD1. The ends lost 5 bases at V and 2 bases at J; junction bases unmatched: 2. The CDR3 has 13 amino acids. Germline V gene sequence: CDR1 LNHDA, CDR2 SQIVND (reference sequence). CDR3 in amino acids: CASSSTGQETQYF. The DNA for the CDR3 is TGTGCCAGTAGTTCGACAGGGCAAGAGACCCAGTACTTC.

The rearrangement uses TRBV5-6 and TRBJ2-1; TRBD2 matches at 12 bases. The CDR3 spans 16 residues. Per the germline V gene, CDR1 is SGHDT and CDR2 is YYEEEE. The ends lost 4 bases at V and 6 bases at J; junction bases unmatched: 8. The CDR3 DNA sequence: TGTGCCAGCAGCGGACGGACTAGCGGGAACCCCAATGAGCAGTTCTTC. Translation gives CASSGRTSGNPNEQFF.

This chain joins TRBV12-3 or TRBV12-4 and TRBJ1-1; no definite D call. V lost 3 bases to trimming and J lost 0 bases, with 5 bases between them. This CDR3 has 13 amino acids. CDR3 amino acids: CASSFGLNTEAFF. CDR3 DNA sequence: TGTGCCAGCAGTTTCGGTCTGAACACTGAAGCTTTCTTT.

V and J are TRBV4-2 and TRBJ2-7, with 7 positions matching TRBD2. Trimming cost V 0 bases and J 2 bases; bases outside gene matches: 7. From germline, CDR1 is LGHNA and CDR2 YNFKEQ. The CDR3 sequence is 16 residues long. The CDR3 sequence: CASSQELAGVAYEQYF. The CDR3 region has the DNA TGTGCCAGCAGCCAAGAACTGGCGGGAGTGGCCTACGAGCAGTACTTC.

J is TRBJ2-7 and V is TRBV7-2; the match to TRBD2 covers 13 bases. V gave up 3 bases and J gave up 0 bases; unmatched junction bases: 8. Germline CDR1 is SGHTA and CDR2 is FQGNSA. This CDR3 region has 18 residues. Written as DNA, the CDR3 is TGTGCCAGCAGCTTGCCCCTTTGGACTAGCGGGAGCTCCTACGAGCAGTACTTC. Translating gives CASSLPLWTSGSSYEQYF.

The rearrangement joins TRBV4-3 to TRBJ1-2; 8 bases align to TRBD1. Unmatched junction bases numbered 8, after V lost 3 bases and J lost 5 bases. The CDR3 runs to 15 residues. Looked up from germline, CDR1 is LGHNA and CDR2 is YSLEER. This chain's CDR3 is CASSQDRDLPYGYTF. The CDR3 nucleotides are TGCGCCAGCAGCCAGGACAGGGATTTGCCTTATGGCTACACCTTC.

This chain links TRBV5-1 with TRBJ1-1; D not resolved. This CDR3 has 14 amino acids. The germline gives CDR1 SGHRS, CDR2 YFSETQ. Trimming removed 2 bases at V and 1 base at J, with 9 bases between. The CDR3 sequence: CASSFTIQNTEAFF. The DNA of the CDR3 is TGCGCCAGCAGCTTTACCATACAGAACACTGAAGCTTTCTTT.

This clone was found once. The chain links TRBV15 to TRBJ1-6; D is undetermined. Germline values: CDR1 LNHNV, CDR2 YYDKDF (reference sequence). The CDR3 length is 15 residues. The V and J ends lost 1 base and 0 bases respectively, with 4 bases between them. CDR3 nucleotides: TGTGCCACCAGCAGAGGGAGCTCCTATAATTCACCCCTCCACTTT. Its protein product is CATSRGSSYNSPLHF.

The chain recombines TRBV28 with TRBJ2-3, with TRBD2 matching over 9 bases. Germline CDR1 MDHEN, CDR2 SYDVKM. This CDR3 has 13 amino acids. J was trimmed by 11 bases and V by 7 bases; bases with no gene match: 10. The CDR3 region is CASTISGGDGQYF. The CDR3 region has the DNA TGTGCCAGCACCATTAGCGGGGGCGACGGGCAGTATTTT.

The V and J genes are TRBV15 and TRBJ2-6, with a weak D call TRBD1 (6 bases). V was cut by 0 bases and J by 0 bases, with 6 bases left in between. CDR1 is LNHNV, CDR2 YYDKDF, per germline (reference sequence). The CDR3 totals 16 residues. Here the CDR3 DNA reads TGTGCCACCAGCAGAGACAGGGGCTCTGGGGCCAACGTCCTGACTTTC. It translates to CATSRDRGSGANVLTF.

V usage is TRBV30 and J usage is TRBJ1-4; the D is unclear. From germline, CDR1 is GTSNPN and CDR2 SVGIG (reference sequence). CDR3 length: 14 amino acids. V dropped 2 bases and J dropped 1 base, with 8 bases sitting between them. DNA of the CDR3: TGTGCCTGGAGTCCCGGAGGAACTAATGAAAAACTGTTTTTT. This codes for CAWSPGGTNEKLFF.

The chain carries TRBV19 and TRBJ1-5; no firm D call. CDR3 length equals 15 residues. Trimming stripped 7 bases from V and 4 bases from J, with 17 bases between. Germline-derived CDR1 and CDR2 are LNHDA and SQIVND (reference sequence). In DNA form, the CDR3 reads TGTGCCAGTAAGATCGTGACCGGAGGAAATCAGCCCCAGCATTTT. Residues: CASKIVTGGNQPQHF.

The V gene is TRBV5-1, the J gene TRBJ1-1; 7 bases align to TRBD1. This CDR3 comprises 16 residues. V was pared by 2 bases and J by 3 bases, with 10 bases of the junction left unmatched. Germline CDR1 and CDR2: SGHRS and YFSETQ. The CDR3 loop reads CASSFSQGGAYTEAFF. CDR3 bases: TGCGCCAGCAGCTTTTCCCAGGGGGGAGCCTACACTGAAGCTTTCTTT.

The chain joins TRBV12-5 to TRBJ2-1, with D possibly TRBD2 on 5 matching bases. The CDR3 has 15 residues. Deletions cut 1 base from V and 2 bases from J, with 9 bases between. CDR1 is LGHNT, CDR2 FRNRAP, per germline. The CDR3 loop reads CASGLGGYTYNEQFF. The CDR3 nucleotides read TGTGCTAGTGGTTTGGGCGGGTACACCTACAATGAGCAGTTCTTC.

The sample holds one count of this clone. This rearrangement joins TRBV19 to TRBJ1-1; 7 bases map to TRBD1. CDR3 length: 16 residues. The ends lost 6 bases at V and 1 base at J; junction bases unmatched: 11. CDR1 is LNHDA and CDR2 is SQIVND in the germline V gene (reference sequence). The chain's CDR3 is CASRGYRGHANTEAFF. The CDR3 DNA reads as TGTGCCAGTAGGGGGTACAGGGGTCACGCGAACACTGAAGCTTTCTTT.

The chain carries TRBV12-3 or TRBV12-4 and TRBJ1-5; D uncertain. Trimming took 3 bases from V and 5 from J, leaving 8 bases between them. The CDR3 has 13 residues. This chain's CDR3 is CASSLATYQPQHF. DNA of the CDR3: TGTGCCAGCAGTTTGGCAACCTATCAGCCCCAGCATTTT.

The V call is TRBV4-1, the J call TRBJ1-1; D is perhaps TRBD1 (6 bases). V was trimmed by 0 bases and J by 11 bases, leaving 22 bases between them. CDR1 and CDR2 (germline): MGHRA, YSYEKL. The length of the CDR3 is 16 residues. Here the CDR3 reads CASSQDRGGAFGEAFF. The CDR3 region has the DNA TGCGCCAGCAGCCAAGATCGAGGGGGGGCGTTTGGTGAGGCTTTCTTT.

The genes are TRBV6-5 and TRBJ1-1; the match to TRBD1 covers 7 bases. The CDR3 length is 13 residues. V lost 8 bases, J lost 4 bases, and 7 bases stayed unmatched. Germline V gene data show CDR1 as MNHEY and CDR2 as SVGAGI. CDR3 sequence reads: CASWAGGVTEAFF. In DNA form, the CDR3 reads TGTGCCAGCTGGGCAGGGGGTGTCACTGAAGCTTTCTTT.

V usage is TRBV11-2 and J usage is TRBJ2-3; 11 bases agree with TRBD2. The J segment lost 2 bases and the V segment lost 5 bases, leaving 6 bases of the junction unmatched. The length of the CDR3 is 16 residues. Germline V CDR1 and CDR2: SGHAT, FQNNGV. The CDR3 DNA reads TGTGCCAGCAGCCTCGGGACTAGCGGATTCACAGATACGCAGTATTTT. Translated, it gives CASSLGTSGFTDTQYF.

This clone turned up a few times. V gene TRBV6-1 combines with J gene TRBJ1-5; the D gene is possibly TRBD1 (6 bases). The CDR3 contains 16 residues. Germline CDR1 and CDR2: MNHNS and SASEGT. The V end lost 3 bases, the J end lost 0 bases, and 12 bases lay between the germline ends. The CDR3 coding sequence is TGTGCCAGCAGTGACGGGACAACGTATAGCAATCAGCCCCAGCATTTT. This sequence encodes CASSDGTTYSNQPQHF.

V is TRBV4-1 and J is TRBJ2-1; 9 nucleotides align to TRBD2. This CDR3 comprises 17 residues. Germline V gene lookup returns CDR1 MGHRA and CDR2 YSYEKL. Losses at the gene ends were 3 bases for V and 4 bases for J; bases not matched to a gene: 10. DNA for the CDR3: TGCGCCAGCAGCCAGAACCCCTTGACTAGCGGTTACAATGAGCAGTTCTTC. Protein sequence: CASSQNPLTSGYNEQFF.